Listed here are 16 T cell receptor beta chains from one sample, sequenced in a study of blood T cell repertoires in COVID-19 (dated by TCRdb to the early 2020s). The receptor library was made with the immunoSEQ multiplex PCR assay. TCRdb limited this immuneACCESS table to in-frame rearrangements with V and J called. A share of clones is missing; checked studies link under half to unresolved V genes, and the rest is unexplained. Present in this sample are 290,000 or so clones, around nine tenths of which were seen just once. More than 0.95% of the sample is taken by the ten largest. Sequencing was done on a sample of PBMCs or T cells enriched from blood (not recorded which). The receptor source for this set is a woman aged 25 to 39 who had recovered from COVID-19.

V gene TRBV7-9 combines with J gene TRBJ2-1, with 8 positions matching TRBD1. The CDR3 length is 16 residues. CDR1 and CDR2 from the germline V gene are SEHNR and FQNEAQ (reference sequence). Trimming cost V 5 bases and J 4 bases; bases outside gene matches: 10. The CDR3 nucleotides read TGTGCCAGCAGCCCGGCCGGGACAGGATATTACAATGAGCAGTTCTTC. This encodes CASSPAGTGYYNEQFF.

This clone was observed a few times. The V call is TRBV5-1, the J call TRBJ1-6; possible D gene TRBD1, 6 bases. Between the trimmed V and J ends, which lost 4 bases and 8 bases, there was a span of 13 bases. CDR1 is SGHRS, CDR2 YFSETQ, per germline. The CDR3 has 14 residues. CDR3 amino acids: CASSQGSGDSPLHF. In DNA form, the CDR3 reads TGCGCCAGCAGCCAGGGGTCCGGCGATTCACCCCTCCACTTT.

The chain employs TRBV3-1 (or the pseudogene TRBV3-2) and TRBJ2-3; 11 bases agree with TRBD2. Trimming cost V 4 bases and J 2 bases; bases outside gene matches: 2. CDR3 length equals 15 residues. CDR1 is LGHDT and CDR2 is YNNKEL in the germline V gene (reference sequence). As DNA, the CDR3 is TGTGCCAGCAGCCCGACTAGCGGGGTCACAGATACGCAGTATTTT. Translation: CASSPTSGVTDTQYF.

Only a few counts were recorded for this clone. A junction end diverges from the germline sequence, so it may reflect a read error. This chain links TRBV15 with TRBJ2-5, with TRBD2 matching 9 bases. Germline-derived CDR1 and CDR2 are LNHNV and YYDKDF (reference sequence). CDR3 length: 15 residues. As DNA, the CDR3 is TGTGCCACCAGAAGAGAGACTAGCGGCCAAGAGACCCAGTACTTC. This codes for CATRRETSGQETQYF. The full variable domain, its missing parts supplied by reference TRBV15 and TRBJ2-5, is DAMVIQNPRYQVTQFGKPVTLSCSQTLNHNVMYWYQQKSSQAPKLLFHYYDKDFNNEADTPDNFQSRRPNTSFCFLDIRSPGLGDTAMYLCATRRETSGQETQYFGPGTRLLVL.

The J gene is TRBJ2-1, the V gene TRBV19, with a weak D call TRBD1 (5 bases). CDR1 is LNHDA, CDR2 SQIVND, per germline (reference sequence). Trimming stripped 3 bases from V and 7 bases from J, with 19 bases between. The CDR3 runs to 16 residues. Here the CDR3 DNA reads TGTGCCAGTAGTATTTTACTCCTTGGGCAGGGTAATGAGCAGTTCTTC. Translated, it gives CASSILLLGQGNEQFF.

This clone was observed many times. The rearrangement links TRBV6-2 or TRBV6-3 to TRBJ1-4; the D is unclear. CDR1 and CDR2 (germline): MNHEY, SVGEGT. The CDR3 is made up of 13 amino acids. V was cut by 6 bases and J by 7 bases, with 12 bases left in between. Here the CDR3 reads CASSWRPGEKLFF. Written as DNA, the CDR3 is TGTGCCAGCAGCTGGCGACCGGGTGAAAAACTGTTTTTT.

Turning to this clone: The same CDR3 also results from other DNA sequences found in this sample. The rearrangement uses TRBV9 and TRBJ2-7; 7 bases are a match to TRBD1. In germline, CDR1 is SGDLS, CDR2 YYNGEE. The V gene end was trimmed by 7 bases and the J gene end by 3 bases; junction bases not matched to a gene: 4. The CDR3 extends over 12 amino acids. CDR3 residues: CASSAGGYEQYF. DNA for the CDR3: TGTGCCAGCTCCGCAGGGGGCTACGAGCAGTACTTC.

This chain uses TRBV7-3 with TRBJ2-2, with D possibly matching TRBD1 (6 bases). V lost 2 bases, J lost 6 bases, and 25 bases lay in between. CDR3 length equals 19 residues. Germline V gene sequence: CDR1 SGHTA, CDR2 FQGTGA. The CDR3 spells CASSLESGRGLSHAGELFF. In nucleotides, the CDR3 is TGTGCCAGCAGCTTAGAAAGCGGCAGGGGCCTATCACACGCCGGGGAGCTGTTTTTT.

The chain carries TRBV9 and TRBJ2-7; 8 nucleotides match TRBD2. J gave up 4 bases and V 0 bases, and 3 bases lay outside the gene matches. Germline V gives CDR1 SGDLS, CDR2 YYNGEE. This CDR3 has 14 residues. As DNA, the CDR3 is TGTGCCAGCAGCGTAGCGGGAGGGCCTTACGAGCAGTACTTC. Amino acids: CASSVAGGPYEQYF.

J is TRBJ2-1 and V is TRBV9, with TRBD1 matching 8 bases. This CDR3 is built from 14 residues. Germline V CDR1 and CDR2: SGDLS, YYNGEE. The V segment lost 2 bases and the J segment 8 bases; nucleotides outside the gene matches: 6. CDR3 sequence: CASSVTGVKYEQFF. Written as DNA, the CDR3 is TGTGCCAGCAGCGTGACAGGGGTGAAGTATGAGCAGTTCTTC.

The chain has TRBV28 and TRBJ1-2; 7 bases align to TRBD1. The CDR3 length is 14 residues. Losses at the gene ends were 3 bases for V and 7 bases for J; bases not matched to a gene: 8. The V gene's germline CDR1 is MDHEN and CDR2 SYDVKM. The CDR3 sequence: CASSFGQGGFGYTF. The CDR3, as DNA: TGTGCCAGCAGTTTTGGGCAGGGGGGATTTGGCTACACCTTC.

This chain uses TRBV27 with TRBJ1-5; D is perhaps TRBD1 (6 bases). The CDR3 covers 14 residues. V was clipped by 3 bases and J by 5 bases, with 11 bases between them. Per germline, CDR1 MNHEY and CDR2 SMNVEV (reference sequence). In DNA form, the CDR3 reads TGTGCCAGCAGTTTCCGACAGGCCCATCAGCCCCAGCATTTT. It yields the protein CASSFRQAHQPQHF.

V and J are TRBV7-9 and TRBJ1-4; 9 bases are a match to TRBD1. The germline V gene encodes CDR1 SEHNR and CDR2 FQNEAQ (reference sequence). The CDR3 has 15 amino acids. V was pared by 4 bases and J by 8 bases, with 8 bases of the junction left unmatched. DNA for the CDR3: TGTGCCAGCAGCTCCCCCGGGACAGGGAGGGAAAAACTGTTTTTT. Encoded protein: CASSSPGTGREKLFF.

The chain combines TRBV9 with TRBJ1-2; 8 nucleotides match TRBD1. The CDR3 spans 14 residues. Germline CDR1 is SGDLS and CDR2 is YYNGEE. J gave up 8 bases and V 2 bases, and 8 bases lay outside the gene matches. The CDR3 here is CASSVRDRSEGYTF. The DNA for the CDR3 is TGTGCCAGCAGCGTTAGGGACAGGTCCGAAGGCTACACCTTC.

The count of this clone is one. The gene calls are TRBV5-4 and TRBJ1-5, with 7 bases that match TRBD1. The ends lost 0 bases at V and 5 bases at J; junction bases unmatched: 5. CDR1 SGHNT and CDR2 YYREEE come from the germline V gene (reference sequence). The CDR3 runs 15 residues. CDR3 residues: CASSLDTGVDQPQHF. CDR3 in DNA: TGTGCCAGCAGCTTGGATACAGGGGTCGATCAGCCCCAGCATTTT.

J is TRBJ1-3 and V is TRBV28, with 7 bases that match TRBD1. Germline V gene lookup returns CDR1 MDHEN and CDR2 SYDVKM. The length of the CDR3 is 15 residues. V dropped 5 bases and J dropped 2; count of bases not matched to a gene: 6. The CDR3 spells CASSATGNPGNTIYF. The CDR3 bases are TGTGCCAGCAGTGCGACAGGGAATCCTGGAAACACCATATATTTT.